Below are 10 T cell receptor beta chains sequenced from a single sample in a study of cytomegalovirus exposure and HLA in healthy donors. PCR used 60 Vbeta primers and 13 Jbeta primers. The data were produced by immunoSEQ multiplex PCR, yet TCRdb's version contains in-frame clones alone and is incomplete. This sample has under 200,000 clones, with roughly 75% found just once. What was sequenced was PBMCs. These receptors all stem from a woman between 45 and 60 years old in good health and CMV-seropositive.

The V gene is TRBV25-1, the J gene TRBJ2-1; D is perhaps TRBD2 (6 bases). The CDR3 is 16 residues long. CDR1 and CDR2 (germline): MGHDK, SYGVNS. V was trimmed by 6 bases and J by 0 bases, leaving 15 bases between them. Here the CDR3 DNA reads TGTGCCAGCAGCCGTTATCTAGCGAGCTCCTACAATGAGCAGTTCTTC. This gives the protein CASSRYLASSYNEQFF.

This clone was seen more than once but under ten times. This chain connects TRBV7-9 to TRBJ2-7; the D gene is possibly TRBD1 (5 bases). This CDR3 has 14 amino acids. Germline V gene data show CDR1 as SEHNR and CDR2 as FQNEAQ (reference sequence). The DNA for the CDR3 is TGTTCCTGCAAGTCTCAGGGCGGCCCCTACGAGCAGTACTTC. This translates into CSCKSQGGPYEQYF.

This clone was observed a few times. The rearrangement uses TRBV6-4 and TRBJ2-2; 7 bases map to TRBD1. Germline V lookup: CDR1 MRHNA, CDR2 SNTAGT. This CDR3 region has 14 residues. V was clipped by 2 bases and J by 8 bases; unmatched bases: 5. CDR3 DNA: TGTGCCAGCAGTGACGAAGGGGGCTCGGGGGAGCTGTTTTTT. It is translated as CASSDEGGSGELFF.

This clone was picked up a small number of times. The V and J genes are TRBV5-8 and TRBJ1-4; 7 nucleotides match TRBD1. This CDR3 has 15 amino acids. The junction had 11 bases not matched to a gene; V was cut back by 4 bases and J by 8 bases. Germline V gives CDR1 SGHTS, CDR2 YDEGEE. This CDR3 is CASSTYRGRREKLFF. The CDR3 region has the DNA TGTGCCAGCAGCACTTACAGGGGACGGAGAGAAAAACTGTTTTTT.

The chain joins TRBV18 to TRBJ2-7; D perhaps matches TRBD2 (5 bases). Germline V gene lookup returns CDR1 KGHSH and CDR2 LQKENI. This CDR3 has 12 amino acids. The V end lost 3 bases, the J end lost 6 bases, and 9 bases lay between the germline ends. CDR3 in DNA: TGTGCCAGCTCACCGGAGGTAGGCGAGCAGTACTTC. This gives the protein CASSPEVGEQYF. Supplemented by reference TRBV18 and TRBJ2-7, the full variable domain reads NAGVMQNPRHLVRRRGQEARLRCSPMKGHSHVYWYRQLPEEGLKFMVYLQKENIIDESGMPKERFSAEFPKEGPSILRIQQVVRGDSAAYFCASSPEVGEQYFGPGTRLTVT.

The rearrangement joins TRBV2 to TRBJ2-5; D possibly corresponds to TRBD2 (5 bases). Trimming pared 4 bases from V and 2 bases from J, leaving 11 bases between. CDR1 and CDR2 from the germline V gene are SNHLY and FYNNEI. This CDR3 contains 14 residues. The CDR3 sequence: CASSGVAGQETQYF. The CDR3 coding sequence is TGTGCCAGCAGTGGTGTTGCGGGTCAAGAGACCCAGTACTTC.

The chain uses TRBV27 and TRBJ1-5, with TRBD1 matching over 8 bases. The CDR3 covers 14 residues. Germline CDR1 reads MNHEY; CDR2 reads SMNVEV (reference sequence). The trim removed 6 bases at V and 3 bases at J, leaving 4 bases unmatched. DNA for the CDR3: TGTGCCAGCAGGGGGACAGGCCTCAATCAGCCCCAGCATTTT. Amino acids: CASRGTGLNQPQHF.

The chain is built from TRBV4-3 and TRBJ2-5, with D tentatively TRBD2 (6 bases). With 5 bases removed from V and 2 bases from J, the gap between germline ends came to 12 bases. From germline, CDR1 is LGHNA and CDR2 YSLEER. The CDR3 sequence is 14 residues long. The CDR3 bases are TGCGCCAGCAGCGCCGGGACTTTACAAGAGACCCAGTACTTC. Its protein product is CASSAGTLQETQYF.

The chain recombines TRBV5-6 with TRBJ2-1, with TRBD2 identical over 9 bases. This CDR3 has 16 residues. J gave up 0 bases and V 4 bases, and 5 bases lay outside the gene matches. Germline V gene lookup returns CDR1 SGHDT and CDR2 YYEEEE. CDR3 in amino acids: CASSNIAGVSYNEQFF. The CDR3 DNA sequence: TGTGCCAGCAGCAATATAGCGGGAGTCTCCTACAATGAGCAGTTCTTC.

This clone was detected only a few times. The chain joins TRBV10-3 to TRBJ1-1; D call uncertain. Trimming shortened V by 4 bases and J by 5 bases, and 11 bases separated the two germline ends. CDR1 and CDR2 (germline): ENHRY, SYGVKD. The CDR3 is 13 residues long. The CDR3 DNA reads TGTGCCATCAGTGCCAACAGTTGGACTGAAGCTTTCTTT. This translates into CAISANSWTEAFF.